The 22 T cell receptor beta chains reported below all come from one sample, sequenced in a study of cytomegalovirus exposure and HLA in healthy donors. Sequencing used immunoSEQ multiplex PCR; TCRdb keeps in-frame clones, though not all of them. The table includes around 190,000 clones, about 83% detected once. The material sequenced was PBMCs. These TCRs come from a woman aged 18-35 years in good health and CMV-seronegative.

The chain employs TRBV5-1 and TRBJ2-2; 8 nucleotides match TRBD2. CDR3 length: 16 amino acids. Germline CDR1 reads SGHRS; CDR2 reads YFSETQ. V lost 7 bases and J lost 0; bases outside the gene matches: 8. CDR3 region: CASGSGTRANTGELFF. The CDR3 nucleotides are TGCGCCAGCGGGTCCGGGACTAGAGCGAACACCGGGGAGCTGTTTTTT.

This clone was seen just once. The chain uses TRBV7-6 and TRBJ1-5; possibly TRBD1 for D (6 bases). The CDR3 is made up of 13 amino acids. Germline V CDR1 and CDR2: SGHVS, FNYEAQ. The ends were cut back, 2 bases at V and 5 bases at J, with 7 bases in the middle. CDR3 protein: CASSLNRDQPQHF. CDR3 sequence (DNA): TGTGCCAGCAGCTTAAACAGGGATCAGCCCCAGCATTTT.

As to this clone: The sample contains more than one DNA sequence encoding this CDR3. The chain couples TRBV27 to TRBJ2-7; a possible D gene is TRBD2 (5 bases). V was shortened by 6 bases and J by 0 bases, with 18 bases between the two germline ends. Germline V gene data show CDR1 as MNHEY and CDR2 as SMNVEV (reference sequence). The CDR3 has 16 amino acids. The CDR3 loop is CASRSPTRRSSYEQYF. CDR3 nucleotide sequence: TGTGCCAGCAGGTCACCAACTAGGCGTAGCTCCTACGAGCAGTACTTC.

The chain combines TRBV9 with TRBJ1-1, with TRBD1 as a possible D gene (5 bases). This CDR3 comprises 15 residues. V lost 0 bases, J lost 1 base, and 10 bases lay in between. CDR1 is SGDLS and CDR2 is YYNGEE in the germline V gene. CDR3 coding DNA: TGTGCCAGCAGCGTAGACCCAGGGCCGAACACTGAAGCTTTCTTT. Amino acids: CASSVDPGPNTEAFF.

The chain couples TRBV2 to TRBJ1-6; 11 nucleotides line up with TRBD1. J gave up 7 bases and V 4 bases, and 3 bases lay outside the gene matches. CDR1 and CDR2 from the germline V gene are SNHLY and FYNNEI. This CDR3 contains 15 residues. DNA for the CDR3: TGTGCCAGCAGTGGGACAGGGGGCGACAATTCACCCCTCCACTTT. Encoded protein: CASSGTGGDNSPLHF.

The V and J genes are TRBV2 and TRBJ1-5; 8 bases match TRBD1. Germline assignment: CDR1 SNHLY and CDR2 FYNNEI. V trimming: 4 bases; J trimming: 4 bases; junction bases outside the gene matches: 6. The CDR3 spans 15 residues. CDR3 residues: CASSAQGVPNQPQHF. The CDR3 DNA follows: TGTGCCAGCAGTGCACAGGGGGTACCAAATCAGCCCCAGCATTTT. The full variable domain, in which reference TRBV2 and TRBJ1-5 provide the parts outside the CDR3, is EPEVTQTPSHQVTQMGQEVILRCVPISNHLYFYWYRQILGQKVEFLVSFYNNEISEKSEIFDDQFSVERPDGSNFTLKIRSTKLEDSAMYFCASSAQGVPNQPQHFGDGTRLSIL.

This chain links TRBV30 with TRBJ1-2, with a weak D call TRBD1 (5 bases). There are 14 residues in the CDR3. Deletions cut 0 bases from V and 5 bases from J, with 13 bases between. CDR1 GTSNPN and CDR2 SVGIG come from the germline V gene (reference sequence). The CDR3 DNA reads TGTGCCTGGAGTGTAACAGCGGAGGGGTATGGCTACACCTTC. It encodes CAWSVTAEGYGYTF.

This rearrangement joins TRBV30 to TRBJ1-1; D is uncertain. Germline lookup yields CDR1 GTSNPN and CDR2 SVGIG (reference sequence). The CDR3 sequence is 14 residues long. Trimming took 2 bases from V and 0 from J, leaving 10 bases between them. CDR3 DNA sequence: TGTGCCTGGAGTTCCCGGGATATGAACACTGAAGCTTTCTTT. This sequence encodes CAWSSRDMNTEAFF. The whole variable domain, filled in from reference TRBV30 and TRBJ1-1, reads SQTIHQWPATLVQPVGSPLSLECTVEGTSNPNLYWYRQAAGRGLQLLFYSVGIGQISSEVPQNLSASRPQDRQFILSSKKLLLSDSGFYLCAWSSRDMNTEAFFGQGTRLTVV.

The genes are TRBV5-4 and TRBJ2-3, with 10 bases aligning to TRBD2. The ends lost 4 bases at V and 4 bases at J; junction bases unmatched: 12. Per the germline V gene, CDR1 is SGHNT and CDR2 is YYREEE (reference sequence). The CDR3 contains 17 residues. CDR3 protein: CASSPREGTSVADTQYF. The CDR3 DNA follows: TGTGCCAGCAGCCCTAGGGAGGGGACTAGCGTGGCAGATACGCAGTATTTT.

The chain is built from TRBV13 and TRBJ2-3; D is undetermined. Germline CDR1 is PRHDT and CDR2 is FYEKMQ (reference sequence). V shed 3 bases and J shed 3 bases, with 4 bases lying between them. The CDR3 loop spans 12 amino acids. The DNA of the CDR3 is TGTGCCAGCAGCTTCTTTACAGATACGCAGTATTTT. Protein: CASSFFTDTQYF.

The chain joins TRBV21-1 to TRBJ2-7; the tabulated D call, TRBD1, remains unverified against the DNA. TRBV21-1 is a pseudogene locus. The CDR3 is made up of 16 amino acids. CDR3 in DNA: TGTGCCCGATTAAAGACAGGGGGTCCAGATTCCTACGAGCAGTACTTC. Its translation: CARLKTGGPDSYEQYF.

The V and J genes are TRBV5-6 and TRBJ2-7, with 9 bases aligning to TRBD1. CDR1 SGHDT and CDR2 YYEEEE come from the germline V gene. With 4 bases clipped from V and 5 bases from J, the junction kept 10 bases outside the gene matches. CDR3 size: 15 residues. CDR3 protein: CASSLVPGQGHEQYF. Written as DNA, the CDR3 is TGTGCCAGCAGCCTCGTCCCGGGACAGGGTCACGAGCAGTACTTC.

The V gene is TRBV7-9, the J gene TRBJ2-1; 11 positions agree with TRBD2. Germline V gene data show CDR1 as SEHNR and CDR2 as FQNEAQ (reference sequence). CDR3 length: 13 residues. J lost 4 bases, V lost 10 bases, and 3 bases had no gene match. This chain's CDR3 is CATGTSGYNEQFF. In nucleotides, the CDR3 is TGTGCCACCGGGACTAGCGGATACAATGAGCAGTTCTTC.

The chain is built from TRBV30 and TRBJ2-3; 9 bases map to TRBD1. Trimming took 0 bases from V and 4 from J; bases not matched to a gene: 2. This CDR3 region has 14 residues. Germline lookup yields CDR1 GTSNPN and CDR2 SVGIG (reference sequence). The CDR3 DNA reads as TGTGCCTGGAGTGTGACAGGGGGATCAGATACGCAGTATTTT. Protein sequence: CAWSVTGGSDTQYF.

The chain couples TRBV5-4 to TRBJ2-5, with unresolved D. The CDR3 has 15 residues. V lost 0 bases and J lost 1, with 10 bases in between. Germline lookup yields CDR1 SGHNT and CDR2 YYREEE (reference sequence). CDR3 protein: CASSLDSIVQETQYF. Here the CDR3 DNA reads TGTGCCAGCAGCTTGGACAGTATCGTCCAAGAGACCCAGTACTTC.

This clone is a singleton in its sample. Its ends do not fully match the called genes, so a read error is possible. The CDR3 coding sequence is TGTGCCAGCAGCGTAGATGGGGGACAGTCCCCCCGTGAAACTTTCTTT. It encodes CASSVDGGQSPRETFF. The chain combines TRBV9 with TRBJ1-1, with 7 bases lining up with TRBD1. The CDR3 loop spans 16 amino acids. Germline CDR1 SGDLS, CDR2 YYNGEE.

The chain combines TRBV7-9 with TRBJ1-1; 10 nucleotides align to TRBD1. The CDR3 totals 14 residues. Germline CDR1 is SEHNR and CDR2 is FQNEAQ (reference sequence). V was pared by 5 bases and J by 5 bases, with 5 bases of the junction left unmatched. CDR3 residues: CASSRGTGVTEAFF. The CDR3 DNA follows: TGTGCCAGCAGCCGGGGGACAGGGGTAACTGAAGCTTTCTTT.

The chain combines TRBV30 with TRBJ2-1; the D gene is possibly TRBD1 (6 bases). This CDR3 has 14 residues. V lost 7 bases to trimming and J lost 3 bases, with 16 bases between them. Germline values: CDR1 GTSNPN, CDR2 SVGIG (reference sequence). CDR3 DNA: TGTGCCTACTACCCAGGGGTGTTCTACAATGAGCAGTTCTTC. As protein: CAYYPGVFYNEQFF.

This chain links TRBV18 with TRBJ2-7, with D perhaps TRBD2 (5 bases). Germline V gives CDR1 KGHSH, CDR2 LQKENI. V lost 3 bases and J 5 bases, leaving 14 bases between the germline ends. CDR3 length: 14 residues. Here the CDR3 reads CASSPDRGWDEQYF. CDR3 DNA: TGTGCCAGCTCACCTGATCGGGGTTGGGACGAGCAGTACTTC.

V is TRBV10-3 and J is TRBJ1-5, with a possible D match to TRBD1 (6 bases). The V and J ends lost 6 bases and 4 bases respectively, with 10 bases between them. The germline CDR1 and CDR2 sequences are ENHRY and SYGVKD. The CDR3 consists of 13 residues. The CDR3 nucleotides are TGTGCCATCAGCCCCGGACAGAATCAGCCCCAGCATTTT. Protein product: CAISPGQNQPQHF.

CDR3 region: CASSQDWTGFVGTEAFF. CDR3 sequence (DNA): TGCGCCAGCAGCCAAGATTGGACAGGATTTGTGGGCACTGAAGCTTTCTTT. The V gene is TRBV4-1, the J gene TRBJ1-1, with 7 bases matching TRBD1. Trimming at V came to 0 bases and at J to 4 bases, leaving 11 bases not matched to a gene. The CDR3 covers 17 residues. Looked up from germline, CDR1 is MGHRA and CDR2 is YSYEKL.

The chain recombines TRBV4-1 with TRBJ1-3, with D unresolved. The CDR3 has 17 amino acids. The V gene lost 0 bases and the J gene lost 0 bases, with 12 bases spanning the gap. Germline lookup yields CDR1 MGHRA and CDR2 YSYEKL. CDR3 sequence: CASSQDGGGSSGNTIYF. CDR3 DNA: TGCGCCAGCAGCCAAGATGGCGGTGGGAGCTCTGGAAACACCATATATTTT.